The source of this T cell receptor beta chain is a study of cytomegalovirus exposure and HLA in healthy donors. General study points: Across donors, most TCRs were seen rarely, yet some public ones were widespread. Based on reports, TCR beta sequences accurately predicted HLA-A and HLA-B alleles for most subjects. Upon later analysis, HLA-associated TCR beta chains proved more clonally expanded than other, equally common chains. No immune exposure information besides CMV serostatus was available.

As to this clone: The antigen remains undetermined.

V was pared by 5 bases and J by 5 bases, with 13 bases of the junction left unmatched. The CDR3 consists of 16 residues. Germline CDR1 SGHTA, CDR2 FQGNSA. PCR primers comprised 60 Vbeta and 13 Jbeta primers. The method was immunoSEQ multiplex PCR; TCRdb's version includes in-frame clones alone and lacks a portion of them. The sample holds 50,000 to 60,000 clones, 65% to 85% seen once. The chain couples TRBV7-2 to TRBJ2-5; TRBD1 aligns across 8 bases. This clonotype originated in a man between 18 and 35 years old in good health and CMV-seronegative. Sequenced material: PBMCs. CDR3 amino acids: CASSQYGQGRGETQYF. The CDR3 DNA follows: TGTGCCAGCAGCCAATACGGACAGGGACGTGGGGAGACCCAGTACTTC.